This TCR beta chain comes out of a study of cytomegalovirus exposure and HLA in healthy donors. Study-wide results and limits: Reports indicated that the classifier achieved high specificity and sensitivity in diagnosing cytomegalovirus status. Confirmation was obtained in vitro that three CMV-associated chains are specific for CMV antigens.

The table came from immunoSEQ multiplex PCR; TCRdb's copy has only in-frame clones and leaves some out. The sample consists of over 150,000 clones, roughly 85% of them appearing once. The CDR3 is made up of 15 amino acids. V lost 3 bases, J lost 5 bases, and 8 bases stayed unmatched. Germline assignment: CDR1 MDHEN and CDR2 SYDVKM. Regarding this clone: No antigen is known for it.

Sequencing used PBMCs. This sequence joins TRBV28 and TRBJ1-2, with 8 bases that match TRBD1. The receptor comes from a man aged 18 to 30 in good health and CMV-seropositive. The CDR3 reads CASSFPGQGLYGYTF. For the CDR3, the DNA is TGTGCCAGCAGTTTTCCCGGACAGGGCCTTTATGGCTACACCTTC.